These T cell receptor beta chains were read from a single sample in a study of blood T cells in healthy people across ages. In TCRdb, the 5' RACE reads were re-called with MiXCR into one record per CDR3 protein. The profile covers around 870,000 distinct CDR3 sequences, with 29% appearing a single time and around 15% taken by the ten largest. Sequencing was done on a sample of blood. Receptors were obtained from a woman over 75 in good health. The CDR3 runs from the conserved cysteine through the conserved F or W. The D gene is left open where the match is weak. The size of a clone is reported for some rows only, either as once, few or many, or as a class for expanded clones.

clone_size: many; d_call: TRBD1; cdr3_length: 14; j_call: TRBJ2-7; v_call: TRBV2; cdr3_aa: CASRQQGSSHEQYF; cdr3_nt: TGTGCCAGCAGGCAACAGGGGTCCAGCCACGAGCAGTACTTC
clone_size: many; d_call: -; cdr3_length: 15; j_call: TRBJ2-3; v_call: TRBV7-2; cdr3_aa: CASRQRGGGTDTQYF; cdr3_nt: TGTGCCAGCAGACAAAGGGGGGGCGGAACAGATACGCAGTATTTT
clone_size: many; d_call: TRBD2; cdr3_length: 17; j_call: TRBJ2-1; v_call: TRBV3-1; cdr3_aa: CASTSGRGVLGYNEQFF; cdr3_nt: TGTGCCAGCACTAGCGGGCGGGGGGTTCTCGGGTACAATGAGCAGTTCTTC
clone_size: many; d_call: TRBD1; cdr3_length: 16; j_call: TRBJ2-3; v_call: TRBV11-2; cdr3_aa: CASRLRGPGLTDTQYF; cdr3_nt: TGTGCCAGCAGACTGAGGGGGCCAGGACTCACAGATACGCAGTATTTT
clone_size: many; d_call: -; cdr3_length: 12; j_call: TRBJ2-1; v_call: TRBV6-2/TRBV6-3; cdr3_aa: CASSSRVNEQFF; cdr3_nt: TGTGCCAGCAGTTCCAGGGTGAATGAGCAGTTCTTC
clone_size: -; d_call: -; cdr3_length: 13; j_call: TRBJ1-1; v_call: TRBV14; cdr3_aa: CASSPRALTEAFF; cdr3_nt: TGTGCCAGCAGCCCTCGGGCTCTCACTGAAGCTTTCTTT
clone_size: few; d_call: -; cdr3_length: 16; j_call: TRBJ2-2; v_call: TRBV28; cdr3_aa: CASGGGAGKNTGELFF; cdr3_nt: TGTGCCAGCGGCGGCGGGGCGGGCAAAAACACCGGGGAGCTGTTTTTT
clone_size: -; d_call: -; cdr3_length: 16; j_call: TRBJ1-5; v_call: TRBV19; cdr3_aa: CASSIFHGTFNQPQHF; cdr3_nt: TGTGCCAGTAGTATATTTCACGGGACTTTCAATCAGCCCCAGCATTTT
clone_size: many; d_call: -; cdr3_length: 15; j_call: TRBJ2-3; v_call: TRBV6-1; cdr3_aa: CASSERSRPTDTQYF; cdr3_nt: TGTGCCAGCAGTGAACGATCTAGGCCCACAGATACGCAGTATTTT
clone_size: many; d_call: TRBD1; cdr3_length: 16; j_call: TRBJ2-5; v_call: TRBV7-2; cdr3_aa: CASSSQTGTGSPAQYF; cdr3_nt: TGTGCCAGCAGCTCGCAAACCGGGACAGGTAGCCCGGCCCAGTACTTC
clone_size: many; d_call: -; cdr3_length: 13; j_call: TRBJ1-1; v_call: TRBV4-3; cdr3_aa: CASSFTYDTEAFF; cdr3_nt: TGCGCCAGCAGCTTTACATACGACACTGAAGCTTTCTTT
clone_size: -; d_call: TRBD1; cdr3_length: 15; j_call: TRBJ1-1; v_call: TRBV12-3/TRBV12-4; cdr3_aa: CASRRQGRGSTEAFF; cdr3_nt: TGTGCCAGCAGAAGACAGGGGAGGGGGAGCACTGAAGCTTTCTTT
clone_size: -; d_call: TRBD2; cdr3_length: 18; j_call: TRBJ2-3; v_call: TRBV5-4; cdr3_aa: CASSLGTSGGAGTDTQYF; cdr3_nt: TGTGCCAGCAGCTTGGGAACTAGCGGGGGGGCTGGCACAGATACGCAGTATTTT
clone_size: -; d_call: -; cdr3_length: 15; j_call: TRBJ2-5; v_call: TRBV11-2; cdr3_aa: CASSLDQRGGRTQYF; cdr3_nt: TGTGCCAGCAGCTTAGATCAGAGGGGAGGAAGGACCCAGTACTTC
clone_size: many; d_call: -; cdr3_length: 16; j_call: TRBJ2-3; v_call: TRBV11-2; cdr3_aa: CASSLDLSGVTDTQYF; cdr3_nt: TGTGCCAGCAGCTTAGATCTCTCAGGGGTCACAGATACGCAGTATTTT
clone_size: few; d_call: -; cdr3_length: 13; j_call: TRBJ1-1; v_call: TRBV20-1; cdr3_aa: CSASITRGTEAFF; cdr3_nt: TGCAGTGCCTCGATCACCCGGGGGACTGAAGCTTTCTTT
clone_size: few; d_call: -; cdr3_length: 20; j_call: TRBJ2-2; v_call: TRBV4-3; cdr3_aa: CASSQDLWGSGVLTTGELFF; cdr3_nt: TGCGCCAGCAGCCAAGATCTTTGGGGATCCGGGGTACTTACGACCGGGGAGCTGTTTTTT
clone_size: -; d_call: -; cdr3_length: 14; j_call: TRBJ2-3; v_call: TRBV29-1; cdr3_aa: CSGRLWAEKDTQYF; cdr3_nt: TGCAGCGGGAGGCTTTGGGCAGAGAAGGATACGCAGTATTTT
clone_size: -; d_call: TRBD1; cdr3_length: 15; j_call: TRBJ2-5; v_call: TRBV12-3/TRBV12-4; cdr3_aa: CTSSGQGRRQKTQYF; cdr3_nt: TGTACCAGCAGTGGACAGGGGAGAAGGCAAAAGACCCAGTACTTC
clone_size: -; d_call: -; cdr3_length: 14; j_call: TRBJ1-2; v_call: TRBV7-2; cdr3_aa: CASSWPGQKYGYTF; cdr3_nt: TGTGCCAGCAGCTGGCCGGGACAAAAATATGGCTACACCTTC
clone_size: many; d_call: -; cdr3_length: 12; j_call: TRBJ2-5; v_call: TRBV20-1; cdr3_aa: CSARGGTETQYF; cdr3_nt: TGCAGTGCTAGAGGGGGGACGGAGACCCAGTACTTC
clone_size: many; d_call: TRBD1; cdr3_length: 14; j_call: TRBJ2-7; v_call: TRBV5-1; cdr3_aa: CASSYGQGAYEQYF; cdr3_nt: TGCGCCAGCAGTTACGGACAGGGCGCCTACGAGCAGTACTTC